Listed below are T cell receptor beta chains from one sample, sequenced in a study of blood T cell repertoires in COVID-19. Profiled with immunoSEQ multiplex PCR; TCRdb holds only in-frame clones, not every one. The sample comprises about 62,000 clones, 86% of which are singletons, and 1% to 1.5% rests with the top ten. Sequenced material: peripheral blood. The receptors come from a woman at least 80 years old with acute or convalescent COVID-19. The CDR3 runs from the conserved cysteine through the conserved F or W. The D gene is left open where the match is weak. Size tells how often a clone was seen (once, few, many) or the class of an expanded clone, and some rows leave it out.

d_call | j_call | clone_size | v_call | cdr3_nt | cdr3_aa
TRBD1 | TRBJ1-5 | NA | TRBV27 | TGTGCCAGCAGTTCAACCGGGACAGCGGTCAGCAATCAGCCCCAGCATTTT | CASSSTGTAVSNQPQHF
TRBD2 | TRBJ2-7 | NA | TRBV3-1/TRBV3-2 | TGTGCCAGCAGCCAAGATCTTCTGCGGGGGTACGAGCAGTACTTC | CASSQDLLRGYEQYF
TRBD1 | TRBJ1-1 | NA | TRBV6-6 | TGTGCCAGCAGTCGTAAGACAGGGAGCGGGGAAGCTTTCTTT | CASSRKTGSGEAFF
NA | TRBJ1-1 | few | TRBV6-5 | TGTGCCAGCAGTTACTCCGAAAGCTCCATTGAAGCTTTCTTT | CASSYSESSIEAFF
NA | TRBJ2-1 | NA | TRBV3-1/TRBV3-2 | TGTGCCAGCAGCCAAACACAGGGTTGGGGTGAGCAGTTCTTC | CASSQTQGWGEQFF
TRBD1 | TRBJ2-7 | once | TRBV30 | TGTGCCTGTCAGGGACAGAGCTCCTACGAGCAGTACTTC | CACQGQSSYEQYF
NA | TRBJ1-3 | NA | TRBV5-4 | TGTGCCAGCAGCTCGCGGGGCGGGGGAACTGGAAACACCATATATTTT | CASSSRGGGTGNTIYF
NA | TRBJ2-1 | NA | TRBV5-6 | TGTGCCGCCTCAAAGGGGCAGTCCTACAATGAGCAGTTCTTC | CAASKGQSYNEQFF
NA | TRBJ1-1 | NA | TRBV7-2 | TGTGCCAGCAGCTTAGCGGTCCAGGGCGTAACTGAAGCTTTCTTT | CASSLAVQGVTEAFF
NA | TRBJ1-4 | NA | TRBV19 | TGTGCCAGTAGTTTTATTCAGGGCAAAGGACTGTTTTTT | CASSFIQGKGLFF
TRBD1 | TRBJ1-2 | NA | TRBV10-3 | TGTGCCATCAGACCGGGACAGGGGGACTATGGCTACACCTTC | CAIRPGQGDYGYTF
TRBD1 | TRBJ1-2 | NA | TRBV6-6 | TGTGCCAGCAGTTACGAGGGGGCAGGGCGCAGGGGCTACACCTTC | CASSYEGAGRRGYTF
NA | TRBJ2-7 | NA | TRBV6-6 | TGTGCCAGCAGCTTGTGGCGGGACTACGAGCAGTACTTC | CASSLWRDYEQYF
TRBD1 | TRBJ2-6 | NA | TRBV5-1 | TGCGCCAGCAGCTTGCCACCGGGACAGGGGGCGTCTGGGGCCAACGTCCTGACTTTC | CASSLPPGQGASGANVLTF
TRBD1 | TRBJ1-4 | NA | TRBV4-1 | TGCGCCAGCAGCCAAGAGGGACAGGGGGCAGGAAAACTGTTTTTT | CASSQEGQGAGKLFF
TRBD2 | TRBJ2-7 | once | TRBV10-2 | TGCGCCAGTTATGGACTAGCGGGAGACGGGGGGTACGAGCAGTACTTC | CASYGLAGDGGYEQYF
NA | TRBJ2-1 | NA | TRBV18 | TGTGCCAGCTCACCGAACAAATTCCCTAATGAGCAGTTCTTC | CASSPNKFPNEQFF
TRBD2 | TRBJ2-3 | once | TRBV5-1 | TGCGCCAGCAGCTTGAGGGGCGGGAGGGCCCGAGAAGATACGCAGTATTTT | CASSLRGGRAREDTQYF
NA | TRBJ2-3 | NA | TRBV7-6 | TGTGCCAGCAGCATATTCGCGACATCTAAGAGCACAGATACGCAGTATTTT | CASSIFATSKSTDTQYF
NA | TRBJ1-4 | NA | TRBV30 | TGTGCCTGGAGTTTCGGGGGATTTAATGAAAAACTGTTTTTT | CAWSFGGFNEKLFF
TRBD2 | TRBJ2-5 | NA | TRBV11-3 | TGTGCCAGCTCTCTCGGGGTAGGCGGGGGGAGTCAAGAGACCCAGTACTTC | CASSLGVGGGSQETQYF
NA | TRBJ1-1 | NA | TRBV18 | TGTGCCAGCTCACTCAGGGGCGCCGGCGCTGAAGCTTTCTTT | CASSLRGAGAEAFF
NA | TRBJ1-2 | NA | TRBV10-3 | TGTGCCATCAGCCCGGGGGTGGGGAACTATGGCTACACCTTC | CAISPGVGNYGYTF
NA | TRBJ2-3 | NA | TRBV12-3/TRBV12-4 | TGTGCCAGCAGTTTCCCAGGGTCAGATACGCAGTATTTT | CASSFPGSDTQYF
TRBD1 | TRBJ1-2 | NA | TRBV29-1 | TGCAGCGTTGGACAGGGGATCATCTCTAACTATGGCTACACCTTC | CSVGQGIISNYGYTF
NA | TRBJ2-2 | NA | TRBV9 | TGTGCCAGCAGCGTAGGTCCTAACACCGGGGAGCTGTTTTTT | CASSVGPNTGELFF
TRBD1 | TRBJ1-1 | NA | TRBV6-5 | TGTGCCAGCAATCGAGGGACAGACACTGAAGCTTTCTTT | CASNRGTDTEAFF
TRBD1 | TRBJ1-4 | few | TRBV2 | TGTGCCACCTCCCGACAGGGGTCGGATGAAAAACTGTTTTTT | CATSRQGSDEKLFF
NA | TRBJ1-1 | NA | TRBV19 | TGTGCCAGTCGCAGGCAGCCCATGAACACTGAAGCTTTCTTT | CASRRQPMNTEAFF
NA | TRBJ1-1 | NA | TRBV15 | TGTGCCACCAGCAGAGTGGGACACAACACTGAAGCTTTCTTT | CATSRVGHNTEAFF
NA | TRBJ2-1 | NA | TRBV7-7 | TGTGCCAGCAGCCTCTCTGACAGGACCAACAATGAGCAGTTCTTC | CASSLSDRTNNEQFF
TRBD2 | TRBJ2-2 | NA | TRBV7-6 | TGTGCCAGCAGCTTAGGACTAGCGGATAACACCGGGGAGCTGTTTTTT | CASSLGLADNTGELFF
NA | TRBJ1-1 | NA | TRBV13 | TGTGCCAGCAGCTTACGGGACACTGAAGCTTTCTTT | CASSLRDTEAFF
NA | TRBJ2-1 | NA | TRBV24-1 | TGTGCCACCAGTGACGGAGTCCTGACAGGTTACAATGAGCAGTTCTTC | CATSDGVLTGYNEQFF
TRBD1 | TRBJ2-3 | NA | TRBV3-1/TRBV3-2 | TGTGCCAGCAGCCAGTTGTCAGGGGGCCCCGATACGCAGTATTTT | CASSQLSGGPDTQYF
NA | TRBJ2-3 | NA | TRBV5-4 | TGTGCCAGCAGCTTGGGCTACCTGAGCACAGATACGCAGTATTTT | CASSLGYLSTDTQYF
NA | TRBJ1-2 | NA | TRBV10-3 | TGTGCCATCAAGGGAGGCGACTATGGCTACACCTTC | CAIKGGDYGYTF
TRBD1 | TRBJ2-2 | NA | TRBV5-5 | TGTGCCAGCAGATATGACACAGGGGGCCGTCGGACCGGGGAGCTGTTTTTT | CASRYDTGGRRTGELFF
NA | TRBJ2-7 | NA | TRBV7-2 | TGTGCCAGCAGCTTCTCAGGGGGGTCCCTAGGGTACGAGCAGTACTTC | CASSFSGGSLGYEQYF
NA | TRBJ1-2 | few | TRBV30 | TGTGCTCATGAGCGGGACTATGGCTACACCTTC | CAHERDYGYTF
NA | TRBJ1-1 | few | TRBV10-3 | TGTGCCATCAGTGAACAGAACACTGAAGCTTTCTTT | CAISEQNTEAFF
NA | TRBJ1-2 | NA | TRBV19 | TGTGCCAGTAGTGAATCCGGGGTGGACTATGGCTACACCTTC | CASSESGVDYGYTF
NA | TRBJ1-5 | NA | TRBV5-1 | TGCGCCAGCAGCTCTACAGCAGATCAGCCCCAGCATTTT | CASSSTADQPQHF
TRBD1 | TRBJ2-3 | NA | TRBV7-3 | TGTGCCAGCAGCTTCAGGGGGCAAGATACGCAGTATTTT | CASSFRGQDTQYF
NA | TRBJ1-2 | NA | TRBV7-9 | TGTGCCAGCAGCCTCTGGCAGGGTGGCTACACCTTC | CASSLWQGGYTF
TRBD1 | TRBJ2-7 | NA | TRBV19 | TGTGCCAGTAGTATGGGGGACAGGCAAGCCTACGAGCAGTACTTC | CASSMGDRQAYEQYF